The present entry profiles one T cell receptor beta chain with its context. The antigen is undetermined. The data were taken from a study of CD8 T cells in Susac syndrome. Study conclusions and caveats: An acknowledgment was made by the study that its TCR sequencing and HLA analysis involved relatively few individuals.

RNA was extracted with the RNeasy kit, and a quantity of 0.5 to 1 ug was reverse transcribed using random hexamers. Multiplex immunoSEQ PCR targeted 54 Vbeta and 13 Jbeta TCR beta segments. TCRdb re-analysed the immunoSEQ multiplex PCR reads in MiXCR, keeping a single row per CDR3 protein. The table lists 95,000 to 150,000 distinct CDR3 sequences, over 85% of them singletons. Included as multiple sclerosis controls were treatment-naive patients who had stable or active relapsing-remitting disease. The specimen was CD8+ T cells from PBMCs. The sequence was obtained from a human donor with multiple sclerosis.

The CDR3 DNA sequence: TGTGCCAGCAGCCAAGATGGAGGAAGCGAGCAGTACTTC. Its translation: CASSQDGGSEQYF. The rearrangement uses TRBV3-1 and TRBJ2-7; D might be TRBD2 (5 bases). CDR1 and CDR2 from the germline V gene are LGHDT and YNNKEL (reference sequence). There are 13 residues in the CDR3. V shed 0 bases and J shed 6 bases, with 9 bases lying between them.